One and the same sample provided the 27 T cell receptor beta chains below, sequenced in a study of Tregs in tolerant kidney transplant recipients. The nonmyeloablative bone marrow transplants came from related graft donors, with transient mixed chimerism. Profiled with immunoSEQ multiplex PCR; TCRdb holds only in-frame clones, not every one. In total, the table holds some 10,000 clones. This specimen was CD8+ T cells from blood (PBMCs), taken 24 months after the transplant. The source is a human patient who received a combined kidney and bone marrow transplant. Some T cells may be transferred from the graft donor.

Details on this clone: The observed sequence ends 3 residues before the CDR3 terminus, with the missing tail filled in from the germline J gene. The chain uses TRBV6-2 or TRBV6-3 and TRBJ2-7, with D possibly being TRBD2 (5 bases). CDR3 size: 13 residues. V was cut by 2 bases and J by 2 bases, with 7 bases left in between. Looked up from germline, CDR1 is MNHEY and CDR2 is SVGEGT. The part of the CDR3 DNA that was read is TGTGCCAGCAGTTACGGACTGCCCTACGAG. Protein: CASSYGLPYE. The whole CDR3 sequence reads CASSYGLPYEQYF.

In terms of frequency, this clone is medium-sized (0.01 to 0.1%). The read terminates 3 residues before the CDR3 end, so the remaining end is supplied by the germline J gene. The V and J genes are TRBV5-6 and TRBJ2-7; TRBD1 matches 7 bases. This CDR3 comprises 14 residues. The V gene end was trimmed by 3 bases and the J gene end by 1 base; junction bases not matched to a gene: 4. Germline CDR1 reads SGHDT; CDR2 reads YYEEEE. The CDR3 bases that were read are TGTGCCAGCAGCTCCTGGACAGGTTCCTACGAG. Protein: CASSSWTGSYE. The whole CDR3 sequence reads CASSSWTGSYEQYF.

A remark on this clone: Coverage ceases 3 residues before the CDR3 finishes, and the germline J gene fills in the end. The chain carries TRBV5-4 and TRBJ2-7, with 11 bases lining up with TRBD2. CDR3 length: 16 amino acids. CDR1 and CDR2 (germline): SGHNT, YYREEE (reference sequence). With V trimmed by 1 base and J by 4 bases, 7 bases remained unmatched. The CDR3 sequence: CASSLTSGRPVYEQYF. CDR3 DNA, as far as it was read: TGTGCCAGCAGCTTGACTAGCGGGAGACCGGTATACGAG.

Details on this clone: The CDR3 end falls 3 residues outside the read, so it is completed with the germline J gene. The rearrangement links TRBV7-6 to TRBJ2-7, with D tentatively TRBD1 (6 bases). CDR3 length: 14 amino acids. Germline lookup yields CDR1 SGHVS and CDR2 FNYEAQ. Trimming cost V 5 bases and J 0 bases, with 11 bases left between them. The chain's CDR3 is CASSLGAGSYEQYF. CDR3 DNA (partial): TGTGCCAGCAGCCTGGGGGCCGGCTCCTACGAG.

The sequenced part of the CDR3 DNA is TGCGCCAGCAGCTCCCAAGGGGCACCTGACTACAATGAG. Translation: CASSSQGAPDYNE. In full, the CDR3 reads CASSSQGAPDYNEQFF. This sequence joins TRBV5-1 and TRBJ2-1; possibly TRBD1 for D (5 bases). From the germline J gene comes the end of the CDR3, since the read stops 3 residues before it. V shed 3 bases and J shed 3 bases, with 16 bases lying between them. The CDR3 totals 16 residues. Germline V CDR1 and CDR2: SGHRS, YFSETQ.

A note on this clone: The read comes to an end 3 residues before the CDR3 does, leaving the germline J gene to fill in the end. The chain carries TRBV30 and TRBJ2-7; 9 bases are a match to TRBD1. This CDR3 contains 13 residues. Germline V CDR1 and CDR2: GTSNPN, SVGIG (reference sequence). Trimming removed 5 bases from V and 0 bases from J; junction bases left unmatched: 2. CDR3 loop: CAWGTGSSYEQYF. CDR3 DNA (partial): TGTGCCTGGGGGACAGGGTCCTCCTACGAG. The whole variable domain, filled in from reference TRBV30 and TRBJ2-7, reads SQTIHQWPATLVQPVGSPLSLECTVEGTSNPNLYWYRQAAGRGLQLLFYSVGIGQISSEVPQNLSASRPQDRQFILSSKKLLLSDSGFYLCAWGTGSSYEQYFGPGTRLTVT.

On this clone itself: The observed sequence ends 3 residues before the CDR3 terminus, with the missing tail filled in from the germline J gene. The chain has TRBV6-1 and TRBJ2-2, with D tentatively TRBD2 (6 bases). CDR1 is MNHNS, CDR2 SASEGT, per germline. The CDR3 length is 15 residues. With 3 bases removed from V and 6 bases from J, the gap between germline ends came to 14 bases. CDR3 bases read: TGTGCCAGCAGTGAGGGACTGGGGAGTCCCGGGGAG. It translates to CASSEGLGSPGE. The full-length CDR3 reads as CASSEGLGSPGELFF.

Turning to this clone: The CDR3 end lies 3 residues beyond the end of the read and is filled in from the germline J gene. J is TRBJ1-1 and V is TRBV19; D unclear. Looked up from germline, CDR1 is LNHDA and CDR2 is SQIVND (reference sequence). The CDR3 consists of 13 residues. CDR3 DNA, as far as it was read: TGTGCCAGTAGTATGGCACAGCAAGAGACC. Amino acid sequence: CASSMAQQET. The full CDR3 reads CASSMAQQETAFF.

Points on this clone: The CDR3 end is not reached by the read, which stops 3 residues before it; the germline J gene fills it in. The V gene is TRBV7-9, the J gene TRBJ2-7; 7 nucleotides match TRBD1. Losses at the gene ends were 5 bases for V and 0 bases for J; bases not matched to a gene: 7. Germline V gives CDR1 SEHNR, CDR2 FQNEAQ (reference sequence). The CDR3 is made up of 15 amino acids. CDR3 DNA (partial): TGTGCCAGCAGCGCGACAGGGATCAGCTCCTACGAG. Translation: CASSATGISSYE. The CDR3 as a whole reads CASSATGISSYEQYF.

Comment on this clone: The read ends 3 residues before the CDR3 terminus; that terminus is restored from the germline J gene. The gene calls are TRBV5-1 and TRBJ2-7, with TRBD1 identical over 7 bases. The CDR3 is made up of 14 amino acids. CDR1 is SGHRS and CDR2 is YFSETQ in the germline V gene. Losses at the gene ends were 4 bases for V and 2 bases for J; bases not matched to a gene: 6. The CDR3 sequence: CASSTGQVPYEQYF. The sequenced CDR3 bases are TGCGCCAGCAGCACAGGACAGGTTCCCTACGAG. The complete variable domain, with remaining parts taken from reference TRBV5-1 and TRBJ2-7, reads KAGVTQTPRYLIKTRGQQVTLSCSPISGHRSVSWYQQTPGQGLQFLFEYFSETQRNKGNFPGRFSGRQFSNSRSEMNVSTLELGDSALYLCASSTGQVPYEQYFGPGTRLTVT.

Of note for this clone: The read stops 3 residues short of the end of the CDR3; the missing end is completed from the germline J gene. V gene TRBV5-1 combines with J gene TRBJ2-3; TRBD2 is a possible D gene (6 bases). Trimming stripped 0 bases from V and 3 bases from J, with 14 bases between. The CDR3 contains 16 residues. Germline V gene data show CDR1 as SGHRS and CDR2 as YFSETQ. The sequenced part of the CDR3 DNA is TGCGCCAGCAGCTTGGAGAGACTAGGTGGGACAGATACG. Its protein is CASSLERLGGTDT. The full CDR3 protein is CASSLERLGGTDTQYF.

As concerns this clone: The DNA ends 3 residues before the CDR3 does, and the rest of the CDR3 is filled in from the germline J gene. J is TRBJ2-1 and V is TRBV30; D is unresolved. The CDR3 consists of 11 residues. Germline CDR1 reads GTSNPN; CDR2 reads SVGIG (reference sequence). V lost 0 bases and J lost 7, with 4 bases in between. The chain's CDR3 is CAWSVGNEQFF. The sequenced CDR3 bases are TGTGCCTGGAGTGTAGGGAATGAG.

Details on this clone: The CDR3 extends 3 residues past the end of the read, so its final part is completed from the germline J gene. This chain uses TRBV5-3 with TRBJ2-1; TRBD2 matches at 7 bases. TRBV5-3 is annotated as an ORF whose role is uncertain. V lost 1 base and J lost 3; bases outside the gene matches: 7. The CDR3 spans 16 residues. The CDR3 protein is CARSLLLATSYNEQFF. CDR3 bases read: TGTGCCAGAAGCTTGTTACTAGCGACAAGCTACAATGAG.

Notes on this clone: The read is 3 residues too short to cover the CDR3 end, so that end is filled in from the germline J gene. The chain recombines TRBV7-9 with TRBJ2-3; possibly TRBD1 or TRBD2 for D (7 bases each). The CDR3 is made up of 14 amino acids. Trimming stripped 8 bases from V and 4 bases from J, with 16 bases between. Germline CDR1 and CDR2: SEHNR and FQNEAQ (reference sequence). CDR3 amino acids: CASRGGGGPDTQYF. Incomplete CDR3 DNA: TGTGCCAGCCGAGGGGGAGGGGGCCCAGATACG.

For this clone: The read halts 3 residues ahead of the CDR3 end, with the missing end drawn from the germline J gene. The V gene is TRBV5-6, the J gene TRBJ1-1; D call uncertain. Germline V CDR1 and CDR2: SGHDT, YYEEEE. The length of the CDR3 is 13 residues. The ends were cut back, 0 bases at V and 4 bases at J, with 7 bases in the middle. The covered CDR3 bases are TGTGCCAGCAGCTTGGTCTCAGGCACTGAA. Its translation is CASSLVSGTE. The CDR3 in its entirety is CASSLVSGTEAFF. The full variable domain, with the rest looked up from reference TRBV5-6 and TRBJ1-1, is DAGVTQSPTHLIKTRGQQVTLRCSPKSGHDTVSWYQQALGQGPQFIFQYYEEEERQRGNFPDRFSGHQFPNYSSELNVNALLLGDSALYLCASSLVSGTEAFFGQGTRLTVV.

For this clone: The read stops 3 residues short of the end of the CDR3; the missing end is completed from the germline J gene. V usage is TRBV19 and J usage is TRBJ1-1, with D perhaps TRBD1 (6 bases). The germline CDR1 and CDR2 sequences are LNHDA and SQIVND (reference sequence). This CDR3 is built from 12 residues. The CDR3 bases that were read are TGTGCCAGTAGCCCCGGGACAACCGAA. This sequence encodes CASSPGTTE. The full CDR3 sequence reads CASSPGTTEAFF.

As to this clone: The read halts 3 residues ahead of the CDR3 end, with the missing end drawn from the germline J gene. The V call is TRBV5-4, the J call TRBJ2-7; D is unresolved. Germline lookup yields CDR1 SGHNT and CDR2 YYREEE (reference sequence). The V and J ends lost 1 base and 1 base respectively, with 9 bases between them. The CDR3 consists of 14 residues. This CDR3 is CASSLSDTSYEQYF. The sequenced CDR3 bases are TGTGCCAGCAGCTTGTCCGACACGTCCTACGAG. The entire variable domain, with the rest obtained from reference TRBV5-4 and TRBJ2-7, is as follows: ETGVTQSPTHLIKTRGQQVTLRCSSQSGHNTVSWYQQALGQGPQFIFQYYREEENGRGNFPPRFSGLQFPNYSSELNVNALELDDSALYLCASSLSDTSYEQYFGPGTRLTVT.

This chain's CDR3 is CASSWRTRDEQFF. CDR3 DNA (partial): TGTGCCAGCAGCTGGCGGACTAGGGATGAG. The chain links TRBV14 to TRBJ2-1; TRBD2 matches at 7 bases. The read is 3 residues too short to cover the CDR3 end, so that end is filled in from the germline J gene. This CDR3 contains 13 residues. From germline, CDR1 is SGHDN and CDR2 FVKESK. The J segment lost 8 bases and the V segment lost 5 bases, leaving 6 bases of the junction unmatched.

A remark on this clone: The CDR3 end is not reached by the read, which stops 3 residues before it; the germline J gene fills it in. V usage is TRBV7-6 and J usage is TRBJ2-7; D is unresolved. Germline lookup yields CDR1 SGHVS and CDR2 FNYEAQ. This CDR3 is 15 amino acids long. Between the trimmed V and J ends, which lost 1 base and 0 bases, there was a span of 10 bases. CDR3: CASSLGQDPSYEQYF. Incomplete CDR3 DNA: TGTGCCAGCAGCTTAGGGCAGGATCCCTCCTACGAG.

With respect to this clone: From the germline J gene comes the end of the CDR3, since the read stops 3 residues before it. The rearrangement uses TRBV6-2 or TRBV6-3 and TRBJ2-7; 10 bases line up with TRBD1. This CDR3 is 14 amino acids long. V dropped 6 bases and J dropped 4; count of bases not matched to a gene: 6. Per the germline V gene, CDR1 is MNHEY and CDR2 is SVGEGT. Incomplete CDR3 DNA: TGTGCCAGCAGCGTGACAGGGGGCGGGTACGAG. Encoded protein: CASSVTGGGYE. In full, the CDR3 reads CASSVTGGGYEQYF.

On this clone: From the germline J gene comes the end of the CDR3, since the read stops 3 residues before it. This chain links TRBV5-1 with TRBJ1-5; TRBD1 might be the D (6 bases). The V gene's germline CDR1 is SGHRS and CDR2 YFSETQ. Trimming cost V 0 bases and J 6 bases, with 13 bases left between them. The CDR3 runs to 15 residues. CDR3 DNA (partial): TGCGCCAGCAGCTTGGGCGGGGGGCAGCTTCAGCCC. It translates to CASSLGGGQLQP. The whole CDR3 reads CASSLGGGQLQPQHF.

Concerning this clone: The read finishes 3 residues shy of the CDR3 end, and the germline J gene is used to complete it. The chain carries TRBV2 and TRBJ2-3; 7 bases are a match to TRBD1. The CDR3 has 16 amino acids. V shed 3 bases, J shed 1 base, and the junction held 7 bases outside the gene matches. CDR1 is SNHLY and CDR2 is FYNNEI in the germline V gene. The chain's CDR3 is CASSEWAGGGTDTQYF. Incomplete CDR3 DNA: TGTGCCAGCAGTGAGTGGGCAGGGGGTGGCACAGATACG.

A word on this clone: The read ends 3 residues shy of where the CDR3 ends; the end is completed using the germline J gene. The chain has TRBV19 and TRBJ2-1; 7 bases line up with TRBD2. With V trimmed by 3 bases and J by 7 bases, 9 bases remained unmatched. Looked up from germline, CDR1 is LNHDA and CDR2 is SQIVND (reference sequence). The CDR3 totals 15 residues. Partial CDR3 DNA: TGTGCCAGTAGTATGAGGAGCGGGATCTTAAATGAG. It yields the protein CASSMRSGILNE. The entire CDR3 protein is CASSMRSGILNEQFF.

In regard to this clone: Coverage ceases 3 residues before the CDR3 finishes, and the germline J gene fills in the end. V usage is TRBV28 and J usage is TRBJ2-3; 9 bases agree with TRBD2. CDR1 and CDR2 from the germline V gene are MDHEN and SYDVKM. V lost 5 bases and J lost 0; bases outside the gene matches: 9. The CDR3 consists of 17 residues. CDR3 amino acids: CASSPPTSGLSTDTQYF. The covered CDR3 bases are TGTGCCAGCAGTCCACCGACTAGCGGATTAAGCACAGATACG.

With respect to this clone: The missing CDR3 end, 3 residues past where the read stops, is filled in from the germline J gene. This sequence joins TRBV20-1 and TRBJ2-7, with 7 bases fitting TRBD2. The J segment lost 3 bases and the V segment lost 3 bases, leaving 2 bases of the junction unmatched. This CDR3 region has 12 residues. Germline CDR1 and CDR2: DFQATT and SNEGSKA (reference sequence). The DNA read from the CDR3 is TGCAGTGCTAGCCGGGGGGACTACGAG. Its protein is CSASRGDYE. The full CDR3 protein is CSASRGDYEQYF.

Turning to this clone: With the read ending 3 residues before the CDR3 end, the germline J gene is used to fill in that end. The rearrangement joins TRBV28 to TRBJ1-1; TRBD1 might be the D (5 bases). The CDR3 totals 12 residues. V lost 2 bases to trimming and J lost 6 bases, with 7 bases between them. Germline CDR1 and CDR2: MDHEN and SYDVKM. CDR3 protein: CASSLGAAEAFF. CDR3 bases read: TGTGCCAGCAGTTTAGGGGCAGCTGAA.

For this clone: Read coverage stops 3 residues before the CDR3 terminus; the germline J gene supplies the remainder. This sequence joins TRBV5-1 and TRBJ1-3; 10 nucleotides align to TRBD1. The V gene's germline CDR1 is SGHRS and CDR2 YFSETQ. The CDR3 length is 15 residues. After removal of 4 bases from V and 3 bases from J, the junction contained 4 bases not matched to a gene. The CDR3 reads CASSQTGGGGNTIYF. Partial CDR3 DNA: TGCGCCAGCAGCCAGACAGGGGGCGGTGGAAACACC.